One and the same sample provided the 17 T cell receptor beta chains below, sequenced in a study of cytomegalovirus exposure and HLA in healthy donors. 60 Vbeta and 13 Jbeta primers were used in PCR. Using immunoSEQ multiplex PCR, the repertoire was profiled, and TCRdb retains in-frame clones only, with some absent. There are about 59,000 clones in the sample; 65% to 75% occur only once, and about 7% lies in the top ten. Sequenced: PBMCs. Receptors were obtained from a man aged 30 to 39 in good health and CMV-seropositive.

The chain uses TRBV5-6 and TRBJ2-3; the D gene is possibly TRBD2 (6 bases). The length of the CDR3 is 16 residues. V lost 1 base, J lost 3 bases, and 15 bases lay in between. From germline, CDR1 is SGHDT and CDR2 YYEEEE. The CDR3 protein is CASSLNGGGRTDTQYF. In nucleotides, the CDR3 is TGTGCCAGCAGCTTGAATGGTGGGGGGAGAACAGATACGCAGTATTTT.

J is TRBJ2-6 and V is TRBV7-9; 7 positions agree with TRBD2. The CDR3 spans 15 residues. V lost 7 bases, J lost 0 bases, and 3 bases stayed unmatched. Per germline, CDR1 SEHNR and CDR2 FQNEAQ (reference sequence). CDR3 bases: TGTGCCAGCAACGGGAGGATCTCTGGGGCCAACGTCCTGACTTTC. It specifies CASNGRISGANVLTF.

The V and J genes are TRBV18 and TRBJ2-7; 8 nucleotides match TRBD2. CDR3 length: 16 residues. Trimming at V came to 3 bases and at J to 0 bases, leaving 7 bases not matched to a gene. Germline CDR1 and CDR2: KGHSH and LQKENI. The CDR3 loop reads CASSPLGLAYSYEQYF. CDR3 nucleotides: TGTGCCAGCTCACCCCTTGGACTAGCCTACTCCTACGAGCAGTACTTC.

The chain combines TRBV10-1 with TRBJ2-1, with 7 bases that match TRBD1. CDR3 size: 16 residues. CDR1 is WNHNN, CDR2 SYGVQD, per germline (reference sequence). The V and J ends lost 0 bases and 5 bases, in that order; junction bases with no gene match: 7. The chain's CDR3 is CASSESVRGFHNEQFF. The CDR3 coding sequence is TGCGCCAGCAGTGAGTCGGTCAGGGGGTTCCACAATGAGCAGTTCTTC.

The chain couples TRBV6-1 to TRBJ2-2; D is perhaps TRBD1 (5 bases). CDR3 length: 17 amino acids. V gave up 0 bases and J gave up 7 bases, with 18 bases separating them. The germline CDR1 and CDR2 sequences are MNHNS and SASEGT. The CDR3 is CASSEAGLMLQGGELFF. CDR3 DNA sequence: TGTGCCAGCAGTGAAGCGGGGCTCATGCTGCAAGGCGGGGAGCTGTTTTTT.

V is TRBV5-1 and J is TRBJ2-2; no definite D call. Per germline, CDR1 SGHRS and CDR2 YFSETQ. The CDR3 totals 15 residues. V shed 0 bases and J shed 5 bases, with 11 bases lying between them. The CDR3 loop is CASSLATRTTGELFF. In DNA, the CDR3 is TGCGCCAGCAGCTTGGCCACCAGAACGACCGGGGAGCTGTTTTTT.

The chain employs TRBV6-6 and TRBJ1-5, with TRBD1 as a possible D gene (5 bases). The CDR3 consists of 13 residues. Germline V gives CDR1 MNHNY, CDR2 SVGAGI (reference sequence). Trimming stripped 11 bases from V and 5 bases from J, with 16 bases between. The CDR3 DNA reads as TGTGCCGGGGGGTTGGGGGTGGATCAGCCCCAGCATTTT. Amino acid sequence: CAGGLGVDQPQHF.

In its sample, this clone was seen a few times. The rearrangement uses TRBV6-5 and TRBJ1-1, with D perhaps matching TRBD1 (6 bases). Germline V gene lookup returns CDR1 MNHEY and CDR2 SVGAGI. V was shortened by 8 bases and J by 1 base, with 14 bases between the two germline ends. The CDR3 runs 14 residues. The CDR3 region is CASVLGRGNTEAFF. The CDR3 coding sequence is TGTGCCAGCGTCTTGGGCAGGGGGAACACTGAAGCTTTCTTT.

This chain links TRBV28 with TRBJ2-6; tentatively, D is TRBD2 (6 bases). The CDR3 runs 15 residues. Germline CDR1 reads MDHEN; CDR2 reads SYDVKM. V was clipped by 8 bases and J by 2 bases, with 13 bases between them. For the CDR3, the DNA is TGTGCCAGCGGGCCTGGGGGGACTGGGGCCAACGTCCTGACTTTC. This encodes CASGPGGTGANVLTF.

The chain is built from TRBV4-1 and TRBJ2-7; TRBD1 matches at 9 bases. CDR3 length: 17 residues. V shed 0 bases, J shed 6 bases, and the junction held 12 bases outside the gene matches. Germline CDR1 is MGHRA and CDR2 is YSYEKL. CDR3 nucleotide sequence: TGCGCCAGCAGCCAAGATCCGTCGGACAGGGGAATCGGCGAGCAGTACTTC. This gives the protein CASSQDPSDRGIGEQYF.

The chain combines TRBV27 with TRBJ1-5; D may be TRBD1 (6 bases). In germline, CDR1 is MNHEY, CDR2 SMNVEV (reference sequence). Trimming left V 8 bases short and J 0 bases short, with 11 bases between. CDR3 length equals 14 residues. The CDR3 DNA reads TGTGCCAGCGCCAACAGGGTTAGCAATCAGCCCCAGCATTTT. It is translated as CASANRVSNQPQHF.

CDR3 in amino acids: CASSFNRVAYGYTF. CDR3 nucleotides: TGTGCCAGCAGCTTCAACAGGGTCGCCTATGGCTACACCTTC. The chain recombines TRBV11-1 with TRBJ1-2, with a weak D call TRBD1 (6 bases). V lost 3 bases and J 4 bases, leaving 12 bases between the germline ends. There are 14 residues in the CDR3. Germline CDR1 SGHAT, CDR2 FQDESV (reference sequence).

The gene calls are TRBV11-3 and TRBJ2-2; TRBD1 matches at 9 bases. Germline V gene sequence: CDR1 SGHNT, CDR2 YENEEA. V trimming: 4 bases; J trimming: 0 bases; junction bases outside the gene matches: 3. This CDR3 is 16 amino acids long. CDR3: CASSSGQGTNTGELFF. CDR3 coding DNA: TGTGCCAGCAGCTCGGGACAGGGAACGAACACCGGGGAGCTGTTTTTT.

The genes are TRBV19 and TRBJ2-7, with D unresolved. CDR1 and CDR2 (germline): LNHDA, SQIVND (reference sequence). The germline V and J ends were trimmed by 3 bases and 2 bases, with 11 bases remaining between them. This CDR3 spans 14 amino acids. CDR3 amino acids: CASSMAATTYEQYF. The CDR3, as DNA: TGTGCCAGTAGTATGGCGGCAACTACCTACGAGCAGTACTTC.

The chain uses TRBV6-4 and TRBJ2-1; 8 bases match TRBD1. Germline V gene lookup returns CDR1 MRHNA and CDR2 SNTAGT. This CDR3 has 13 residues. V trimming: 0 bases; J trimming: 12 bases; junction bases outside the gene matches: 4. Written as DNA, the CDR3 is TGTGCCAGCAGTGACTCAACAGGGGGACGGCAGTTCTTC. Amino acids: CASSDSTGGRQFF.

The V and J genes are TRBV9 and TRBJ2-5; 9 bases are shared with TRBD2. CDR1 is SGDLS, CDR2 YYNGEE, per germline. The V gene end was trimmed by 0 bases and the J gene end by 1 base; junction bases not matched to a gene: 4. The CDR3 loop spans 16 amino acids. The CDR3 spells CASSVGNSGGQETQYF. The CDR3 DNA reads TGTGCCAGCAGCGTAGGGAATAGCGGGGGCCAAGAGACCCAGTACTTC.

V usage is TRBV9 and J usage is TRBJ2-3, with a tentative D call TRBD1 (5 bases). There are 12 residues in the CDR3. The germline gives CDR1 SGDLS, CDR2 YYNGEE. Trimming pared 4 bases from V and 4 bases from J, leaving 7 bases between. The CDR3 DNA is TGTGCCAGCAGCCAAGGGGCAGATACGCAGTATTTT. Translation gives CASSQGADTQYF.